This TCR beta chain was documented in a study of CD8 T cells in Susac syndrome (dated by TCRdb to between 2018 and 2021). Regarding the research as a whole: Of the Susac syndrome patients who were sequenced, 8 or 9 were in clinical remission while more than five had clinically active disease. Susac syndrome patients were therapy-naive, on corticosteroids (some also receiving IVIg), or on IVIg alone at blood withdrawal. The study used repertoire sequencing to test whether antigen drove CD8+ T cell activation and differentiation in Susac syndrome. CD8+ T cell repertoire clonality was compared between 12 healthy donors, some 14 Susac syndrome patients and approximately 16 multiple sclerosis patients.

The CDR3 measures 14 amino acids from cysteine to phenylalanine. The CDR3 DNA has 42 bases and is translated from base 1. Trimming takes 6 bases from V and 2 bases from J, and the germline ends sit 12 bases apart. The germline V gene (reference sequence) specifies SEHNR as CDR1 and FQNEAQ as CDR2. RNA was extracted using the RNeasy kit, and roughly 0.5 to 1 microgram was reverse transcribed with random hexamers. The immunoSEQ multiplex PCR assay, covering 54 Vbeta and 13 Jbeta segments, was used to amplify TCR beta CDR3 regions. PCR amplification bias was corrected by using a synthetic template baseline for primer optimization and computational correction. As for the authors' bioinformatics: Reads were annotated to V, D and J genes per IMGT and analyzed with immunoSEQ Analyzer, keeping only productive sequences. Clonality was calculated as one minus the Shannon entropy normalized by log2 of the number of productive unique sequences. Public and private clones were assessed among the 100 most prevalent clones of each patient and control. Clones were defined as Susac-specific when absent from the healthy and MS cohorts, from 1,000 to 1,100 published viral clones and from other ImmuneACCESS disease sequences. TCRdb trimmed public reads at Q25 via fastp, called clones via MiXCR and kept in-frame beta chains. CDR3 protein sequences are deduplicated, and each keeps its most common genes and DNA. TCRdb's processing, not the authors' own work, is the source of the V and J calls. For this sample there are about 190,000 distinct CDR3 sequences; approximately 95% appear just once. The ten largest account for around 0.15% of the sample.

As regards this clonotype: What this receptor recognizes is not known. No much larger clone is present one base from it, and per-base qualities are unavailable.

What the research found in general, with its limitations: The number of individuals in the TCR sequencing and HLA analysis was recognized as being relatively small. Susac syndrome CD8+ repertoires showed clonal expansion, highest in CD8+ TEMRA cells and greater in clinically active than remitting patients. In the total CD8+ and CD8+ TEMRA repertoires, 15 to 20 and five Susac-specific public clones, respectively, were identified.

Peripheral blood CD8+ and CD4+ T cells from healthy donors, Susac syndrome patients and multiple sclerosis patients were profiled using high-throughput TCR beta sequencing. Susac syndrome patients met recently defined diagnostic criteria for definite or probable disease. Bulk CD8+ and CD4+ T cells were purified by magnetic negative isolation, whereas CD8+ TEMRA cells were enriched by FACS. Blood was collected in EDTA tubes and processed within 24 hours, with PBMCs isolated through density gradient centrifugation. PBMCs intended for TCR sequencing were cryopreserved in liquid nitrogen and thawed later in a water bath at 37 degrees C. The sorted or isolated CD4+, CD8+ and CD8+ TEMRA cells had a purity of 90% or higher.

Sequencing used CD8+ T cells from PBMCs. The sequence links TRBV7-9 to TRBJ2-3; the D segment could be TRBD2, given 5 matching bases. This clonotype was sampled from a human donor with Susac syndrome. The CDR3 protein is CASRRETPTDTQYF. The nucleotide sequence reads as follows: TGTGCCAGCAGGAGGGAGACCCCCACAGATACGCAGTATTTT.